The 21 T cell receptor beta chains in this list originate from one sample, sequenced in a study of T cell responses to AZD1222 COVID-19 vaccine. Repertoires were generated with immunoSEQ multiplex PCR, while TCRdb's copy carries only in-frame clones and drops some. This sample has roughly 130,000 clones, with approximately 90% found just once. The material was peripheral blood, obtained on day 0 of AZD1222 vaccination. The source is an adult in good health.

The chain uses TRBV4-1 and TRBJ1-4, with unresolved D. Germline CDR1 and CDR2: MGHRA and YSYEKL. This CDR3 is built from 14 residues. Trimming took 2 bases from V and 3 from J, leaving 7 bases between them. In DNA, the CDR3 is TGCGCCAGCAGCCAACTAATGGCTAATGAAAAACTGTTTTTT. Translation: CASSQLMANEKLFF.

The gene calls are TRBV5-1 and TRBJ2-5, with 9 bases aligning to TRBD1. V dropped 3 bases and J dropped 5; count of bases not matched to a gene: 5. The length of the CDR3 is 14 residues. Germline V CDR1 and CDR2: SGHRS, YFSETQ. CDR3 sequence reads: CASSSQGAGETQYF. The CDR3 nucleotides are TGCGCCAGCAGCTCACAGGGGGCAGGGGAGACCCAGTACTTC. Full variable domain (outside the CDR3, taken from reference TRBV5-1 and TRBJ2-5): KAGVTQTPRYLIKTRGQQVTLSCSPISGHRSVSWYQQTPGQGLQFLFEYFSETQRNKGNFPGRFSGRQFSNSRSEMNVSTLELGDSALYLCASSSQGAGETQYFGPGTRLLVL.

For the CDR3, the DNA is TGCAGTGCTAGGACAGGGGACGGCTACACCTTC. Translation gives CSARTGDGYTF. This chain connects TRBV20-1 to TRBJ1-2, with 8 bases matching TRBD1. From germline, CDR1 is DFQATT and CDR2 SNEGSKA (reference sequence). The CDR3 extends over 11 amino acids. The V gene end was trimmed by 3 bases and the J gene end by 8 bases; junction bases not matched to a gene: 2.

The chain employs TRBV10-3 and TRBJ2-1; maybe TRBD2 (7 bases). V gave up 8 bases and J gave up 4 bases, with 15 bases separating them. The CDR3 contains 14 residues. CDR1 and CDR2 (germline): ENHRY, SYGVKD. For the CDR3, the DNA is TGTGCCATCCGGGGGGCGGGGGCTTACAATGAGCAGTTCTTC. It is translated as CAIRGAGAYNEQFF.

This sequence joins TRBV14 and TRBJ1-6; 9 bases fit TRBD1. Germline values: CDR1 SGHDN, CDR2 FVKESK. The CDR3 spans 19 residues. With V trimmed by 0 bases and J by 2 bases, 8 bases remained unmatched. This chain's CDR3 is CASSQEIFRQGAYNSPLHF. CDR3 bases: TGTGCCAGCAGCCAAGAGATTTTTCGACAGGGGGCCTATAATTCACCCCTCCACTTT.

The CDR3: CASSLGTGGPYEQYV. The CDR3 nucleotides are TGTGCCAGCAGCTTAGGGACAGGGGGACCCTACGAGCAGTACGTC. The gene calls are TRBV7-9 and TRBJ2-7; 10 bases line up with TRBD1. The CDR3 contains 15 residues. Per germline, CDR1 SEHNR and CDR2 FQNEAQ (reference sequence). Trimming at V came to 1 base and at J to 2 bases, leaving 2 bases not matched to a gene.

CDR3 DNA: TGTGCCAGCAGTTTACTTGCTGACTATGGCTACACCTTC. Its translation: CASSLLADYGYTF. The chain joins TRBV28 to TRBJ1-2; D gene unclear. The germline V gene encodes CDR1 MDHEN and CDR2 SYDVKM. V dropped 2 bases and J dropped 3 bases, with 7 bases sitting between them. The CDR3 runs to 13 residues.

The CDR3 region has the DNA TGCGCCAGCAGGAAACGGACAACTAATGAAAAACTGTTTTTT. It is translated as CASRKRTTNEKLFF. This chain uses TRBV10-1 with TRBJ1-4, with unresolved D. V was pared by 6 bases and J by 0 bases, with 8 bases between. This CDR3 has 14 residues. The germline CDR1 and CDR2 sequences are WNHNN and SYGVQD (reference sequence).

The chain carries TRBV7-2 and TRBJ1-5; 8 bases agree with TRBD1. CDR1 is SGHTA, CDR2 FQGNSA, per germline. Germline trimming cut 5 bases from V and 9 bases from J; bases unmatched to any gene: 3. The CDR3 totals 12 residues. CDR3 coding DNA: TGTGCCAGCAGCAGCAGGGGGCCGCCCCAGCATTTT. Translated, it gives CASSSRGPPQHF.

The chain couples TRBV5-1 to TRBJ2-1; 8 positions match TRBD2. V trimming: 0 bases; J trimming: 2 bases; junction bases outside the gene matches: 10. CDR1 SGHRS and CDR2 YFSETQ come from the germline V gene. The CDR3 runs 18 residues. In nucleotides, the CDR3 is TGCGCCAGCAGCTTGGGGGATATTAGCGGGATTGCCTACAATGAGCAGTTCTTC. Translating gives CASSLGDISGIAYNEQFF.

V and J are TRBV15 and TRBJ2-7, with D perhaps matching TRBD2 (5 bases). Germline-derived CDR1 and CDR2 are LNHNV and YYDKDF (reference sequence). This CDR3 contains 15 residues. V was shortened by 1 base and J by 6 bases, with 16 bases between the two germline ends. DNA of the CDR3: TGTGCCACCAGCAGAGTGGGAGAACGGTATGGCGAGCAGTACGTC. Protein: CATSRVGERYGEQYV.

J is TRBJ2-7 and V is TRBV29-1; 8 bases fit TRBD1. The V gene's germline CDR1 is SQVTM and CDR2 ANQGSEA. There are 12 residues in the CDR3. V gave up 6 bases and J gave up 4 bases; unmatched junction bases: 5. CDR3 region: CSVGQGLYEQYF. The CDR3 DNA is TGCAGCGTCGGACAGGGATTATACGAGCAGTACTTC.

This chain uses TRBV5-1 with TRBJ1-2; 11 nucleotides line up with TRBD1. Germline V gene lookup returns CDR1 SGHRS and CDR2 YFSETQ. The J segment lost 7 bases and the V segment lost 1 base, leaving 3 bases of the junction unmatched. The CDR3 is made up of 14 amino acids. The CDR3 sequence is CASSLPDRGLGYTF. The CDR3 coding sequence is TGCGCCAGCAGCTTGCCGGACAGGGGGCTTGGCTACACCTTC.

The CDR3 protein is CASSPLTSGVEQFF. DNA of the CDR3: TGTGCCAGCAGCCCCCTGACTAGCGGGGTTGAGCAGTTCTTC. This chain uses TRBV6-5 with TRBJ2-1; 11 bases fit TRBD2. CDR1 MNHEY and CDR2 SVGAGI come from the germline V gene. V shed 6 bases and J 9 bases; nucleotides not matched to a gene: 7. There are 14 residues in the CDR3.

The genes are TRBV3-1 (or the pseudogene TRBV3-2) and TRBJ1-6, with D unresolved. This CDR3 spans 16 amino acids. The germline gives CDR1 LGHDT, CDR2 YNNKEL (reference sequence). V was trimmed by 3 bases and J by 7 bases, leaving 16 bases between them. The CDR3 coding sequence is TGTGCCAGCAGCCATTTACCCTTGTCGGGGAATTCACCCCTCCACTTT. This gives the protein CASSHLPLSGNSPLHF.

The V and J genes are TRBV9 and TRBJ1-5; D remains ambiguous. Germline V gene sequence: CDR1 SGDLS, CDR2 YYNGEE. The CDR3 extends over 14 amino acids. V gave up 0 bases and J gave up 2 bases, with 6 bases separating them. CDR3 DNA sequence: TGTGCCAGCAGCGTAGACTGGGGCAATCAGCCCCAGCATTTT. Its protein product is CASSVDWGNQPQHF.

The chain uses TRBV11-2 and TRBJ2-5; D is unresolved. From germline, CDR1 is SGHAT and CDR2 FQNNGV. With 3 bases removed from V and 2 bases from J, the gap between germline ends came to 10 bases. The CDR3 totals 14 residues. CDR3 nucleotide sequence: TGTGCCAGCAGCTTTGCCGGGTCTCAAGAGACCCAGTACTTC. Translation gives CASSFAGSQETQYF.

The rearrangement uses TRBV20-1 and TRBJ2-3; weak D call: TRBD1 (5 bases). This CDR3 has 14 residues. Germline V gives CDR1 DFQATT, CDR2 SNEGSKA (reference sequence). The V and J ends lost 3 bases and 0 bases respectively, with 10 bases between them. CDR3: CSASRGGSTDTQYF. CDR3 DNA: TGCAGTGCTAGTAGGGGTGGAAGCACAGATACGCAGTATTTT.

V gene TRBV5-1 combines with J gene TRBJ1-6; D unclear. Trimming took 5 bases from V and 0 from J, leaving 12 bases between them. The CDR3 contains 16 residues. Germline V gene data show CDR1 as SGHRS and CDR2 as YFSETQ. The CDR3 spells CASRPFLSSYNSPLHF. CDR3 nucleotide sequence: TGCGCCAGCAGACCGTTCTTGAGCTCCTATAATTCACCCCTCCACTTT.

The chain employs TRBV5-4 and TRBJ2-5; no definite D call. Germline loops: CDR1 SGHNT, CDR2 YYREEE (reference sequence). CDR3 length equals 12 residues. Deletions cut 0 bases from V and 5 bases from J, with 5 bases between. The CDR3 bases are TGTGCCAGCAGCTTGGGACCCGAGACCCAGTACTTC. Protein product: CASSLGPETQYF.

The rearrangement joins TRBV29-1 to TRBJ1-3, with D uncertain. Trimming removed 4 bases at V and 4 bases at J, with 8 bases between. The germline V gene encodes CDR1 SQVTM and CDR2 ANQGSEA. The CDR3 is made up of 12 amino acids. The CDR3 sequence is CSVVLLGNTIYF. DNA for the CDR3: TGCAGCGTTGTTTTGTTGGGAAACACCATATATTTT. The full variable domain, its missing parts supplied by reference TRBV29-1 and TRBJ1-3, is SAVISQKPSRDICQRGTSLTIQCQVDSQVTMMFWYRQQPGQSLTLIATANQGSEATYESGFVIDKFPISRPNLTFSTLTVSNMSPEDSSIYLCSVVLLGNTIYFGEGSWLTVV.